These 27 T cell receptor beta chains share one sample of origin, sequenced in a study of post-analysis software for immune sequencing data. Unique molecular identifiers were carried by the TCR beta cDNA libraries. TCRdb re-analysed the PCR reads in MiXCR, keeping a single row per CDR3 protein. The repertoire holds roughly 800,000 distinct CDR3 sequences, 30% seen once, with roughly 0.53% in the top ten. For these receptors, no antigen is known. Study-wide results and limits: Patients carried roughly 5 TRBV segments more frequently than controls did, and TRBV5-6, TRBV5-1 and TRBV20-1 were among them.

Sequencing was carried out using blood. These receptors all come from a girl aged 10-17 years with multiple sclerosis.

This clonotype was observed a handful of times. This rearrangement joins TRBV7-9 to TRBJ2-7; D gene uncertain. Trimming shortened V by 3 bases and J by 3 bases, and 6 bases separated the two germline ends. The CDR3 length is 12 residues. Germline CDR1 is SEHNR and CDR2 is FQNEAQ (reference sequence). The CDR3 loop reads CASSFTGYEQYF. The CDR3 nucleotides are TGTGCCAGCAGCTTCACCGGCTACGAGCAGTACTTC.

The chain is built from TRBV24-1 and TRBJ1-1, with a possible D match to TRBD1 (5 bases). The CDR3 contains 12 residues. Germline CDR1 and CDR2: KGHDR and SFDVKD. V lost 0 bases and J lost 10, with 8 bases in between. The CDR3 protein is CATSDLGGTAFF. The CDR3, as DNA: TGTGCCACCAGTGATTTGGGGGGGACAGCTTTCTTT.

The chain joins TRBV28 to TRBJ2-7, with a tentative D call TRBD1 (6 bases). The length of the CDR3 is 14 residues. V was clipped by 2 bases and J by 2 bases, with 10 bases between them. Per the germline V gene, CDR1 is MDHEN and CDR2 is SYDVKM. The DNA for the CDR3 is TGTGCCAGCAGTTTAACTCGGGACACCTACGAGCAGTACTTC. Translated, it gives CASSLTRDTYEQYF. Looking up the rest from reference TRBV28 and TRBJ2-7 gives the full variable domain: DVKVTQSSRYLVKRTGEKVFLECVQDMDHENMFWYRQDPGLGLRLIYFSYDVKMKEKGDIPEGYSVSREKKERFSLILESASTNQTSMYLCASSLTRDTYEQYFGPGTRLTVT.

The chain is built from TRBV18 and TRBJ2-5; tentative D call: TRBD2 (6 bases). With the DNA end fitting TRBJ2-7 better, the J assignment may be wrong. The CDR3 consists of 16 residues. Germline V lookup: CDR1 KGHSH, CDR2 LQKENI. In nucleotides, the CDR3 is TGTGCCAGCTCACTCGGGGAGGACGGTCGCGGCTACGAGCAGTACTTC. This translates into CASSLGEDGRGYEQYF.

Comments on this clonotype: The junction departs from germline at one end; a sequencing error may be responsible. The chain employs TRBV4-1 and TRBJ2-3, with 10 bases lining up with TRBD2. From germline, CDR1 is MGHRA and CDR2 YSYEKL. The CDR3 length is 19 residues. CDR3 loop: CASSQQASGGVGGTGTQYF. CDR3 coding DNA: TGCGCCAGCAGCCAACAAGCTAGCGGGGGAGTAGGTGGCACAGGTACGCAGTATTTT.

This clonotype has ten or more counts. The rearrangement joins TRBV4-3 to TRBJ2-5, with D possibly TRBD1 on 6 matching bases. V was shortened by 2 bases and J by 0 bases, with 16 bases between the two germline ends. Germline V gene lookup returns CDR1 LGHNA and CDR2 YSLEER. The CDR3 totals 17 residues. Here the CDR3 DNA reads TGCGCCAGCAGCCAACTAATAAGGGACAACAACCAAGAGACCCAGTACTTC. Its translation: CASSQLIRDNNQETQYF.

V usage is TRBV27 and J usage is TRBJ2-3; the match to TRBD2 covers 8 bases. Germline lookup yields CDR1 MNHEY and CDR2 SMNVEV (reference sequence). V was pared by 4 bases and J by 0 bases, with 6 bases of the junction left unmatched. CDR3 length equals 16 residues. CDR3 loop: CASSSYSGASTDTQYF. The CDR3 coding sequence is TGTGCCAGCAGTTCCTATAGCGGGGCTAGCACAGATACGCAGTATTTT.

This chain uses TRBV9 with TRBJ1-5; the D gene is possibly TRBD1 (5 bases). The CDR3 has 17 amino acids. V gave up 2 bases and J gave up 0 bases, with 15 bases separating them. In germline, CDR1 is SGDLS, CDR2 YYNGEE. The CDR3 protein is CASSVPLRGDSNQPQHF. The CDR3 DNA sequence: TGTGCCAGCAGCGTCCCTCTTAGGGGCGATAGCAATCAGCCCCAGCATTTT.

V is TRBV12-3 or TRBV12-4 and J is TRBJ2-3; possibly TRBD1 or TRBD2 for D (6 bases each). The V and J ends lost 8 bases and 5 bases respectively, with 23 bases between them. CDR3 length: 16 residues. CDR3: CASRIYPGALRDTQYF. The CDR3 coding sequence is TGTGCCAGCCGTATCTATCCGGGGGCTTTAAGAGATACGCAGTATTTT.

The CDR3 loop is CASEQRTGELFF. As DNA, the CDR3 is TGTGCCAGCGAACAACGTACCGGGGAGCTGTTTTTT. The chain couples TRBV6-2 or TRBV6-3 to TRBJ2-2; D not resolved. CDR1 is MNHEY, CDR2 SVGEGT, per germline. Trimming stripped 8 bases from V and 5 bases from J, with 9 bases between. The CDR3 consists of 12 residues.

This sequence joins TRBV29-1 and TRBJ2-3; the D is unclear. CDR1 and CDR2 (germline): SQVTM, ANQGSEA. This CDR3 comprises 11 residues. V shed 0 bases and J shed 11 bases, with 9 bases lying between them. The CDR3 protein is CSVEDTGLQYF. CDR3 nucleotide sequence: TGCAGCGTTGAAGATACGGGTCTGCAGTATTTT.

This clonotype was counted ten times or more. This chain links TRBV27 with TRBJ2-5, with D perhaps matching TRBD1 (5 bases). Trimming stripped 6 bases from V and 4 bases from J, with 15 bases between. CDR3 length: 14 amino acids. Germline V lookup: CDR1 MNHEY, CDR2 SMNVEV (reference sequence). In DNA, the CDR3 is TGTGCCAGCAGCCTTTTTCAGGGAAGAGAGACCCAGTACTTC. This codes for CASSLFQGRETQYF.

V usage is TRBV27 and J usage is TRBJ2-7, with 9 bases matching TRBD1. The CDR3 is 15 residues long. From germline, CDR1 is MNHEY and CDR2 SMNVEV (reference sequence). V shed 2 bases and J 4 bases; nucleotides not matched to a gene: 6. The CDR3 coding sequence is TGTGCCAGCAGTTTAATGGGACAGGGAGTGTACGAGCAGTACTTC. Residues: CASSLMGQGVYEQYF.

The CDR3 reads CASTGEGVRAFF. The CDR3 nucleotides read TGTGCCAGCACCGGGGAGGGGGTGCGAGCTTTCTTT. The chain has TRBV6-1 and TRBJ1-1; TRBD1 is a possible D gene (6 bases). Trimming shortened V by 7 bases and J by 10 bases, and 16 bases separated the two germline ends. This CDR3 is 12 amino acids long. Germline V gives CDR1 MNHNS, CDR2 SASEGT.

This clonotype was counted a few times. The J gene is TRBJ1-1, the V gene TRBV6-5, with D possibly matching TRBD1 (6 bases). V gave up 7 bases and J gave up 1 base, with 16 bases separating them. The length of the CDR3 is 15 residues. CDR1 and CDR2 from the germline V gene are MNHEY and SVGAGI. CDR3 DNA: TGTGCCAGCATCCCGCCCGGGACATCGAACACTGAAGCTTTCTTT. Translating gives CASIPPGTSNTEAFF.

Turning to this clonotype: The junction shows a germline mismatch at one end, possibly a read error. V is TRBV24-1 and J is TRBJ1-1, with TRBD1 as a possible D gene (5 bases). CDR3 length: 13 residues. In germline, CDR1 is KGHDR, CDR2 SFDVKD. CDR3 residues: CATTTVGGTVAFF. The CDR3 DNA follows: TGTGCCACCACTACAGTCGGGGGAACTGTAGCTTTCTTT.

The chain is built from TRBV5-1 and TRBJ2-1; perhaps D is TRBD1 or TRBD2 (6 bases each). The germline V gene has CDR1 SGHRS and CDR2 YFSETQ. The CDR3 has 15 amino acids. V was trimmed by 2 bases and J by 0 bases, leaving 9 bases between them. Written as DNA, the CDR3 is TGCGCCAGCAGCTTTGGGGGGCTCTCCTACAATGAGCAGTTCTTC. Amino acid sequence: CASSFGGLSYNEQFF.

The V and J genes are TRBV4-3 and TRBJ2-3, with TRBD2 matching 7 bases. V lost 1 base, J lost 4 bases, and 11 bases stayed unmatched. Germline V lookup: CDR1 LGHNA, CDR2 YSLEER. This CDR3 spans 17 amino acids. CDR3 DNA sequence: TGCGCCAGCAGCCAAGTAGGGAGCGGGATCCCCTCAGATACGCAGTATTTT. Encoded protein: CASSQVGSGIPSDTQYF.

This clonotype was seen a handful of times. V is TRBV6-2 or TRBV6-3 and J is TRBJ2-5, with TRBD2 identical over 9 bases. Per the germline V gene, CDR1 is MNHEY and CDR2 is SVGEGT. After removal of 1 base from V and 11 bases from J, the junction contained 5 bases not matched to a gene. This CDR3 has 13 amino acids. CDR3 nucleotides: TGTGCCAGCAGTTACTTTTCTAGCGGGGAGCAGTACTTC. Translating it yields CASSYFSSGEQYF.

The V gene is TRBV4-3, the J gene TRBJ2-1; D is unresolved. V was trimmed by 0 bases and J by 7 bases, leaving 13 bases between them. This CDR3 is 15 amino acids long. Germline lookup yields CDR1 LGHNA and CDR2 YSLEER. The DNA of the CDR3 is TGCGCCAGCAGCCAAGATACGGCCCAGAGGAATGAGCAGTTCTTC. The encoded protein is CASSQDTAQRNEQFF.

Only a few counts were recorded for this clonotype. V and J are TRBV6-1 and TRBJ2-5, with 8 bases identical to TRBD2. The CDR3 runs to 16 residues. The germline V gene encodes CDR1 MNHNS and CDR2 SASEGT. Unmatched junction bases numbered 16, after V lost 8 bases and J lost 5 bases. DNA of the CDR3: TGTGCCAGCCTTAAGCGGGAGACGCCCACGGGGGAGACCCAGTACTTC. Protein product: CASLKRETPTGETQYF.

V gene TRBV6-6 combines with J gene TRBJ2-5, with a possible D match to TRBD1 (6 bases). The CDR3 totals 15 residues. Germline V lookup: CDR1 MNHNY, CDR2 SVGAGI (reference sequence). Deletions cut 3 bases from V and 1 base from J, with 12 bases between. DNA of the CDR3: TGTGCCAGCAGTTATCGCCAGGGGATCCAAGAGACCCAGTACTTC. Its translation: CASSYRQGIQETQYF.

This clonotype was picked up a small number of times. The V and J genes are TRBV20-1 and TRBJ2-5; 9 nucleotides match TRBD1. CDR1 and CDR2 (germline): DFQATT, SNEGSKA (reference sequence). The V gene end was trimmed by 6 bases and the J gene end by 11 bases; junction bases not matched to a gene: 19. The CDR3 contains 15 residues. This CDR3 reads CSAGSLGTGRYGQYF. The CDR3 nucleotides are TGCAGTGCCGGCTCCCTTGGGACAGGGCGTTACGGGCAGTACTTC.

This clonotype was found many times. This rearrangement joins TRBV29-1 to TRBJ1-2; perhaps TRBD1 as D (6 bases). V shed 3 bases and J shed 6 bases, with 20 bases lying between them. This CDR3 is built from 15 residues. Germline V gives CDR1 SQVTM, CDR2 ANQGSEA. The CDR3 spells CSVDPLRQAVHGYTF. The CDR3 DNA is TGCAGCGTTGACCCCTTACGACAGGCCGTACATGGCTACACCTTC.

The rearrangement links TRBV7-2 to TRBJ2-3; no firm D call. The V end was cut by 0 bases, the J end by 3 bases, with 7 bases between. The CDR3 is 14 amino acids. Germline V gene sequence: CDR1 SGHTA, CDR2 FQGNSA. For the CDR3, the DNA is TGTGCCAGCAGCTTAGCGTCCGCTACAGATACGCAGTATTTT. It translates to CASSLASATDTQYF.

There are a few counts of this clonotype. This chain joins TRBV5-1 and TRBJ2-7, with D perhaps matching TRBD1 or TRBD2 (5 bases each). This CDR3 contains 16 residues. Between the trimmed V and J ends, which lost 4 bases and 7 bases, there was a span of 24 bases. The V gene's germline CDR1 is SGHRS and CDR2 YFSETQ. Here the CDR3 reads CASSPRGVSSYNEQYF. The CDR3 nucleotides read TGCGCCAGCAGCCCACGAGGGGTTTCGAGTTACAATGAGCAGTACTTC.

V usage is TRBV20-1 and J usage is TRBJ2-7; the match to TRBD1 covers 8 bases. Germline-derived CDR1 and CDR2 are DFQATT and SNEGSKA (reference sequence). Trimming removed 3 bases from V and 4 bases from J; junction bases left unmatched: 11. This CDR3 region has 15 residues. CDR3 coding DNA: TGCAGTGCTAGTCCCGGGACAGGACCCTCTTACGAGCAGTACTTC. Residues: CSASPGTGPSYEQYF.